The clone carrying this T cell receptor (beta chain) has a count of ten or more. Its antigen is not identified. This sample stems from a study of response to subunit inactivated influenza vaccine. General observations from the study: Every seasonal influenza vaccination brings in few new T cells, the authors suggested.

Using its own MiXCR run on the RT-PCR reads, TCRdb lists one record per CDR3 protein. The top ten clones hold 7.6% of a sample with roughly 710,000 distinct CDR3 sequences, 14% of them seen once. The input for sequencing was PBMCs from blood, taken 14 to 15 days before vaccination. The receptor comes from a man between 50 and 59 years old who received an inactivated influenza vaccine.

The CDR3 spells CSARSPRGATDTQYF. In DNA form, the CDR3 reads TGCAGTGCTAGAAGCCCCCGAGGCGCCACAGATACGCAGTATTTT. V usage is TRBV20-1 and J usage is TRBJ2-3; D remains unclear. The CDR3 has 15 amino acids. Trimming took off 2 bases at V and 2 bases at J, with 14 bases between the two ends. Germline values: CDR1 DFQATT, CDR2 SNEGSKA (reference sequence).